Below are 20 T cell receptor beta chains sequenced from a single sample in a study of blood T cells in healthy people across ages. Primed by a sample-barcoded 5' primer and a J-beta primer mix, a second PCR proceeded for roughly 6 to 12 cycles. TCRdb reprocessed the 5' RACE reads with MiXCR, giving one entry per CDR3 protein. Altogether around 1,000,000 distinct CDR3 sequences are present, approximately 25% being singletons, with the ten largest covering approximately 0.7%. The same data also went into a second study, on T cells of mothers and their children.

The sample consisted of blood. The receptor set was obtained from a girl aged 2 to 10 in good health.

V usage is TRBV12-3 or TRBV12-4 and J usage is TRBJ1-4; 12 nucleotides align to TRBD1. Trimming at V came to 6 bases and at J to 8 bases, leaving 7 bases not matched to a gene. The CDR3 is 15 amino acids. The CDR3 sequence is CASSRDRGLREKLFF. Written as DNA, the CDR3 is TGTGCCAGCAGCAGGGACAGGGGGCTTAGAGAAAAACTGTTTTTT.

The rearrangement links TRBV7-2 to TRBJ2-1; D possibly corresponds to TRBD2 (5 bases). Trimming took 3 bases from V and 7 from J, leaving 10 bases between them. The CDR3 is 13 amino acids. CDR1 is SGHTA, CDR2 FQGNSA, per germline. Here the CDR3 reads CASSFMGGNEQFF. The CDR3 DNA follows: TGTGCCAGCAGCTTTATGGGCGGGAATGAGCAGTTCTTC.

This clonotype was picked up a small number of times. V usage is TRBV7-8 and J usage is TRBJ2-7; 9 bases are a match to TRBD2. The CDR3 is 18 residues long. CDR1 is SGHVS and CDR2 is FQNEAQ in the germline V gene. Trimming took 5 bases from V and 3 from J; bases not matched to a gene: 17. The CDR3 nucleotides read TGTGCCAGCAGCCCCGAGAGGAGATTAGCGGGAGACGGCTACGAGCAGTACTTC. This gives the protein CASSPERRLAGDGYEQYF.

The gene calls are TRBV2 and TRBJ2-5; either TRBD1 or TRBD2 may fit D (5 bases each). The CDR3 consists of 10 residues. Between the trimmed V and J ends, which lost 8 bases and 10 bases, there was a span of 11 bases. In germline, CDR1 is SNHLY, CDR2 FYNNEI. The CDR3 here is CASGGRDQYF. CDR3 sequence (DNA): TGTGCCAGCGGGGGACGAGACCAGTACTTC.

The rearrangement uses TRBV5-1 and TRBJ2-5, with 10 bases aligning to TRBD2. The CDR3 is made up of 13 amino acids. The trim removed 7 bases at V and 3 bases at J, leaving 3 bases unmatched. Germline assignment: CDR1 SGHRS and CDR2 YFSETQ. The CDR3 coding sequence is TGCGCCAGCTTTGGACTAGCGGAAGAGACCCAGTACTTC. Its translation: CASFGLAEETQYF.

In nucleotides, the CDR3 is TGTGCCAGCAGTTATGGGACAGGGAATGGCTACACCTTC. Translating it yields CASSYGTGNGYTF. The rearrangement uses TRBV6-6 and TRBJ2-7; 9 bases map to TRBD1. The J call may be incorrect, as the DNA end agrees better with TRBJ1-2. The CDR3 is 13 amino acids. Germline loops: CDR1 MNHNY, CDR2 SVGAGI (reference sequence).

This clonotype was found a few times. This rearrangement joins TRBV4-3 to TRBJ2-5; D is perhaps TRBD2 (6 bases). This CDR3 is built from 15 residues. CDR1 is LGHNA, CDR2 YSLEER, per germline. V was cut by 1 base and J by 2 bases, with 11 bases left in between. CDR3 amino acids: CASSQVGGKQETQYF. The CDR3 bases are TGCGCCAGCAGCCAAGTGGGGGGAAAACAAGAGACCCAGTACTTC.

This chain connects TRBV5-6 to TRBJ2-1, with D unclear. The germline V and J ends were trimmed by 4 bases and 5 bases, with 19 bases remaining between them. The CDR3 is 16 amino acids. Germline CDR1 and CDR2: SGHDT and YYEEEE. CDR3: CASSLLTLVYHNEQFF. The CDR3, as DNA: TGTGCCAGCAGCCTACTCACGCTAGTTTACCACAATGAGCAGTTCTTC.

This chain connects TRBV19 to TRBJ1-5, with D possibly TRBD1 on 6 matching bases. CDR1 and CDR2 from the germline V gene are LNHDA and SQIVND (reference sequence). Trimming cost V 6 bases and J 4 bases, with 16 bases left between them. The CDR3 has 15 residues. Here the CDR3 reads CASRTAGASNQPQHF. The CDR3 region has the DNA TGTGCCAGTAGGACAGCGGGGGCGAGTAATCAGCCCCAGCATTTT.

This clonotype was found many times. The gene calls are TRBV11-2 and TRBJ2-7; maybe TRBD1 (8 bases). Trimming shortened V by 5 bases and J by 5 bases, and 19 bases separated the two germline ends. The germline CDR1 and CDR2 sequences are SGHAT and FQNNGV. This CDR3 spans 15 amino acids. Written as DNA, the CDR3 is TGTGCCAGCAGCAGCGGGACAGGAACTAATGACGAGCAGTACTTC. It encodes CASSSGTGTNDEQYF.

The CDR3 sequence is CASSPDRGDTEAFF. The DNA of the CDR3 is TGTGCCAGCAGTCCGGACAGGGGGGACACTGAAGCTTTCTTT. This chain links TRBV12-3 or TRBV12-4 with TRBJ1-1; 10 nucleotides align to TRBD1. This CDR3 contains 14 residues. J gave up 3 bases and V 5 bases, and 3 bases lay outside the gene matches.

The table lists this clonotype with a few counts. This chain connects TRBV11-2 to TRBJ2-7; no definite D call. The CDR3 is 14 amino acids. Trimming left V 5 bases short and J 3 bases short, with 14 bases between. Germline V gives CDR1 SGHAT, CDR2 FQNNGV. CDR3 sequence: CASSIVAGVYEQYF. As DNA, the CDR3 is TGTGCCAGCAGCATAGTGGCAGGAGTCTACGAGCAGTACTTC.

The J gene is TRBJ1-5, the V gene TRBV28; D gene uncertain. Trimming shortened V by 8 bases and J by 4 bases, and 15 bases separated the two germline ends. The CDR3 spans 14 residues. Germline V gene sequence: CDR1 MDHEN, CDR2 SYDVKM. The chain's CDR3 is CASATKGENQPQHF. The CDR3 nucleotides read TGTGCCAGCGCTACTAAAGGAGAAAATCAGCCCCAGCATTTT. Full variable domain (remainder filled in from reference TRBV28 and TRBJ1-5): DVKVTQSSRYLVKRTGEKVFLECVQDMDHENMFWYRQDPGLGLRLIYFSYDVKMKEKGDIPEGYSVSREKKERFSLILESASTNQTSMYLCASATKGENQPQHFGDGTRLSIL.

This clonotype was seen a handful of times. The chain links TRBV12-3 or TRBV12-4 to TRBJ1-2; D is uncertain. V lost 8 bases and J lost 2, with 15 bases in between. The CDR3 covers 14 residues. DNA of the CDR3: TGTGCCAGCCTTTATACCCCGGGGAACTATGGCTACACCTTC. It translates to CASLYTPGNYGYTF.

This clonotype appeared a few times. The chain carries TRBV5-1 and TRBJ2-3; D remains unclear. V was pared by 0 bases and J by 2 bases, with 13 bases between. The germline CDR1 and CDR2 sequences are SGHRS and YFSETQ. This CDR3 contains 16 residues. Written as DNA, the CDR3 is TGCGCCAGCAGCTTGGATGCAGGATCAACCACAGATACGCAGTATTTT. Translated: CASSLDAGSTTDTQYF.

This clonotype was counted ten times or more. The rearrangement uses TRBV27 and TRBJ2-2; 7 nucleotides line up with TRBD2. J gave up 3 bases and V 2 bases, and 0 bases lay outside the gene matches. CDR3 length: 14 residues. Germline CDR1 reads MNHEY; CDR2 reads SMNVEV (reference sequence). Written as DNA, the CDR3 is TGTGCCAGCAGTTTAGCGGGAGACACCGGGGAGCTGTTTTTT. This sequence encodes CASSLAGDTGELFF.

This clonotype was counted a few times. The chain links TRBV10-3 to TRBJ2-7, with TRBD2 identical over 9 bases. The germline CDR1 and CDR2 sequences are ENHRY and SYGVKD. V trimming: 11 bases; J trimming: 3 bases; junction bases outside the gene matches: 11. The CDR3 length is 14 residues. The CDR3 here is CAAHGSGGRYEQYF. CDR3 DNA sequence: TGTGCCGCTCATGGGAGCGGGGGGCGCTACGAGCAGTACTTC.

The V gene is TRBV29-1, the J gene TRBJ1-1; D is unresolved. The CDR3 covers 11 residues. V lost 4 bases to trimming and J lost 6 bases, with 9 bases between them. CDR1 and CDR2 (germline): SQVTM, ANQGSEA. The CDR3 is CSVAKGPEAFF. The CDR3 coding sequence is TGCAGCGTTGCGAAAGGTCCTGAAGCTTTCTTT.

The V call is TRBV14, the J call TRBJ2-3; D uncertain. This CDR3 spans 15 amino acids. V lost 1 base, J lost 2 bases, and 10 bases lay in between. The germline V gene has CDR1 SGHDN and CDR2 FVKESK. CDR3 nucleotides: TGTGCCAGCAGCCAAGCGTCCATCTCCACAGATACGCAGTATTTT. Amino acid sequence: CASSQASISTDTQYF.

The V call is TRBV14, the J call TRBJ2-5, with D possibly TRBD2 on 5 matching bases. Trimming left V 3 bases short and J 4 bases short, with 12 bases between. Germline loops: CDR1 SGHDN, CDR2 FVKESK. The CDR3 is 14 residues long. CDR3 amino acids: CASSHRTGRETQYF. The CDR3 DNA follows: TGTGCCAGCAGCCACCGGACGGGGAGAGAGACCCAGTACTTC.